This TCR beta chain was sequenced during a study of blood T cell repertoires in COVID-19. Background on the study: The samples span acute and convalescent COVID-19 from the United States, Italy and Spain. The analysed material was cDNA or gDNA that came from T cells, B-cell-depleted T cells, or PBMCs.

Under the authors' procedure: Amplification of reference gene primers was used by the study to estimate nucleated cell counts. Clones were sequenced by immunoSEQ multiplex PCR, and TCRdb holds only the in-frame ones, with some missing. For V, J and clone size, that table is used; D and trimming come from the DNA. The sample has under 40,000 clones, around four fifths seen once; the top ten hold approximately 15%. Unmatched junction bases numbered 9, after V lost 5 bases and J lost 6 bases. The CDR3 length is 16 residues. Germline-derived CDR1 and CDR2 are LNHNV and YYDKDF (reference sequence). The sequenced material came from peripheral blood. The receptor was isolated from a man aged 50-60 years with active or convalescent COVID-19. This chain joins TRBV15 and TRBJ2-3; the match to TRBD2 covers 12 bases. The chain's CDR3 is CATSRRTSGVRDTQYF. CDR3 coding DNA: TGTGCCACCAGCCGCCGGACTAGCGGGGTTAGGGATACGCAGTATTTT. The full variable domain, in which reference TRBV15 and TRBJ2-3 provide the parts outside the CDR3, is DAMVIQNPRYQVTQFGKPVTLSCSQTLNHNVMYWYQQKSSQAPKLLFHYYDKDFNNEADTPDNFQSRRPNTSFCFLDIRSPGLGDTAMYLCATSRRTSGVRDTQYFGPGTRLTVL.